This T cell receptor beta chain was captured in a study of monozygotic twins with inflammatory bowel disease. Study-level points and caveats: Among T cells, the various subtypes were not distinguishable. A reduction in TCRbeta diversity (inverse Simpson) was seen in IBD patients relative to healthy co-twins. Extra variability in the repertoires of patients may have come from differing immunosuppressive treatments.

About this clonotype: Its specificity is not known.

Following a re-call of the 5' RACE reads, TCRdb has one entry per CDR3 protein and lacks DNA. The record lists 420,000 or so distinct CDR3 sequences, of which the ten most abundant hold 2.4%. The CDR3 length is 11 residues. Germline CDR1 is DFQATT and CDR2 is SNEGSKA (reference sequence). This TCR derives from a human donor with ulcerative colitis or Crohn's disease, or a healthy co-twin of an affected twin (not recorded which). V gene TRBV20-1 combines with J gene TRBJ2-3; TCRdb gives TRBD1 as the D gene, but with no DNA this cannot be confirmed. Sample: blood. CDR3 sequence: CSAQDRNTQYF.